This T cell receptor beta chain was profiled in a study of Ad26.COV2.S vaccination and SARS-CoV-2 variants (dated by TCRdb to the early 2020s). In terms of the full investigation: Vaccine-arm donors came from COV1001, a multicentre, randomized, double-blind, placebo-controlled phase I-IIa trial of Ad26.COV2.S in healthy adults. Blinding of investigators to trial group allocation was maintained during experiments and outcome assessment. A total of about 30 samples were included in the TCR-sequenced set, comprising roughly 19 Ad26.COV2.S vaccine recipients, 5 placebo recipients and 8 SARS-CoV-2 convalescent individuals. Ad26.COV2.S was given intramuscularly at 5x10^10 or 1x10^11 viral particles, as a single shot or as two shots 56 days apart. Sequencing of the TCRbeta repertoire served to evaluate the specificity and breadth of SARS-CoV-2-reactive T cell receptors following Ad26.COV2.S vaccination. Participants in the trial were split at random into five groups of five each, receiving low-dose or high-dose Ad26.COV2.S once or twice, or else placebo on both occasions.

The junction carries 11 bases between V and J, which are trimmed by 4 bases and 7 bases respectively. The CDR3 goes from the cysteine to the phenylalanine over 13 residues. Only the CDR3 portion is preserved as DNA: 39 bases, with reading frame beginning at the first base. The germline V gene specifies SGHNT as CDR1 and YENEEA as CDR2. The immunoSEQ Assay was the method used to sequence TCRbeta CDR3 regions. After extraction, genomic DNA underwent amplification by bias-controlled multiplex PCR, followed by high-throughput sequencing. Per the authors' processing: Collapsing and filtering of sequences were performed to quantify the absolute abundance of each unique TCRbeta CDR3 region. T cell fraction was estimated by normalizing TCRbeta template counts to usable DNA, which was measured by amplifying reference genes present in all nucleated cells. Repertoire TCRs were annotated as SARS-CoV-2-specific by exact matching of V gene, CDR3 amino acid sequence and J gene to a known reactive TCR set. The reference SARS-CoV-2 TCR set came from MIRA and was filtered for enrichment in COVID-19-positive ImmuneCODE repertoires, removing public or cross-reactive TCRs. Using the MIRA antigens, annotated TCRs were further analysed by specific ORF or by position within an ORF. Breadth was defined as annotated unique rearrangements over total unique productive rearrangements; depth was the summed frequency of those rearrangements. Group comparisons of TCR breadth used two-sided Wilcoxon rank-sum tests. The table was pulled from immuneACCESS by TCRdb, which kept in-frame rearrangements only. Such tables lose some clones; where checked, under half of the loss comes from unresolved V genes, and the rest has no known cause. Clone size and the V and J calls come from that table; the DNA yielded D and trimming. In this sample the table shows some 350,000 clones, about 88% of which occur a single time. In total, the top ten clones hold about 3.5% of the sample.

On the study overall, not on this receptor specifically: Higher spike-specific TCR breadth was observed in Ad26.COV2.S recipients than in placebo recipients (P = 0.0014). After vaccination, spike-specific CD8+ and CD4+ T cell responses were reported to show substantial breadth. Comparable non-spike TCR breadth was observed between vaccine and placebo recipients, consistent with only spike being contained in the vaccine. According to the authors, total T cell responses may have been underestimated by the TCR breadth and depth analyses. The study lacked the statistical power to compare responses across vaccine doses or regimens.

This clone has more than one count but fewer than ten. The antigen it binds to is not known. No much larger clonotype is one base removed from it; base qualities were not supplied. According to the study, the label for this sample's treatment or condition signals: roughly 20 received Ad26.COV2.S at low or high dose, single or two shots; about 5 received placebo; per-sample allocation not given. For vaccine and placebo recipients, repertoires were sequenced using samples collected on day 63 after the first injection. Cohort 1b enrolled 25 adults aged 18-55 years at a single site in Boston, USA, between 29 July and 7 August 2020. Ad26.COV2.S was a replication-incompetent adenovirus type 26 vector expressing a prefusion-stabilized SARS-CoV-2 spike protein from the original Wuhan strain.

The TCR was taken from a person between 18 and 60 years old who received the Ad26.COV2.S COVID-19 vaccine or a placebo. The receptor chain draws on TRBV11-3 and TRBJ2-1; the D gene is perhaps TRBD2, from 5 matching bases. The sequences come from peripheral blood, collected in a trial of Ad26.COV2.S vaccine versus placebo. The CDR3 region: CASSSRGGNEQFF. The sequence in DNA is TGTGCCAGCAGCTCCCGAGGCGGGAATGAGCAGTTCTTC.